This TCR beta chain was sequenced for a study of CD8+CD57+ T cells in acquired aplastic anemia. The wider study: Sorted CD4+ and CD8+ cells yielded DNA averaging around 3.2 ug. Sequencing produced an average of about 10 million reads per healthy donor for CD4+ cells.

For CDR3 and TCR beta VDJ profiling, genomic DNA was the template used. MiXCR, run by TCRdb on the reads, gives a single entry per CDR3 protein. The sample includes about 190,000 distinct CDR3 sequences, roughly half of them seen just once. Germline assignment: CDR1 SEHNR and CDR2 FQNEAQ (reference sequence). The V end lost 2 bases, the J end lost 5 bases, and 10 bases lay between the germline ends. This CDR3 is 13 amino acids long. Study results and caveats: Significant differences in CD8+ Simpson's diversity were not observed between patients and controls. About 27 CD8+ CDR3 sequences were shared between patients and controls.

Turning to this clonotype: The antigen remains unidentified.

J is TRBJ2-7 and V is TRBV7-9; perhaps D is TRBD1 or TRBD2 (6 bases each). Input material: sorted CD4+, CD8+, or CD8+CD57+ T cells (not recorded which) from PBMCs. The clonotype originates from a human donor in good health, serving as a control. This chain's CDR3 is CASSLIGGHEQYF. CDR3 bases: TGTGCCAGCAGCTTAATTGGGGGGCACGAGCAGTACTTC.